The 26 T cell receptor beta chains presented below share a single source sample, sequenced in a study of T cell responses to AZD1222 COVID-19 vaccine. Repertoires were generated with immunoSEQ multiplex PCR, while TCRdb's copy carries only in-frame clones and drops some. The table includes approximately 170,000 clones, less than 95% detected once. This specimen consisted of peripheral blood, obtained on day 0 of AZD1222 vaccination. Receptors were obtained from an adult in good health.

The V and J genes are TRBV28 and TRBJ1-2; weak D call: TRBD1 (5 bases). V gave up 8 bases and J gave up 4 bases, with 14 bases separating them. The length of the CDR3 is 13 residues. The germline gives CDR1 MDHEN, CDR2 SYDVKM. This chain's CDR3 is CASVGGFSYGYTF. CDR3 nucleotide sequence: TGTGCCAGCGTGGGGGGGTTCAGCTATGGCTACACCTTC.

The rearrangement joins TRBV4-1 to TRBJ2-1; D unresolved. Per germline, CDR1 MGHRA and CDR2 YSYEKL. This CDR3 has 17 residues. V lost 0 bases to trimming and J lost 0 bases, with 12 bases between them. CDR3 nucleotide sequence: TGCGCCAGCAGCCAAGAGAGGTACCCTAGCTCCTACAATGAGCAGTTCTTC. This gives the protein CASSQERYPSSYNEQFF.

This clone was observed once. The gene calls are TRBV7-9 and TRBJ1-6; D not resolved. The germline V gene encodes CDR1 SEHNR and CDR2 FQNEAQ (reference sequence). Between the trimmed V and J ends, which lost 2 bases and 15 bases, there was a span of 14 bases. The CDR3 extends over 13 amino acids. The chain's CDR3 is CASSLIDAFSLHF. CDR3 DNA: TGTGCCAGCAGCTTAATTGACGCCTTTAGCCTCCACTTT.

This clone came up a few times. The chain combines TRBV6-5 with TRBJ2-7; weak D call: TRBD2 (5 bases). The germline V gene encodes CDR1 MNHEY and CDR2 SVGAGI. CDR3 length: 14 residues. Trimming took off 0 bases at V and 3 bases at J, with 9 bases between the two ends. The CDR3 region is CASSYSARVYEQYF. Written as DNA, the CDR3 is TGTGCCAGCAGTTACTCGGCGAGGGTCTACGAGCAGTACTTC.

The V and J genes are TRBV29-1 and TRBJ1-2, with a tentative D call TRBD1 (5 bases). Germline lookup yields CDR1 SQVTM and CDR2 ANQGSEA. The CDR3 sequence is 13 residues long. The V end lost 8 bases, the J end lost 8 bases, and 21 bases lay between the germline ends. The CDR3 DNA is TGCAGCTTCCGATCGGGGACCGGCGGGGGCTACACCTTC. This translates into CSFRSGTGGGYTF.

The chain uses TRBV29-1 and TRBJ1-2; maybe TRBD1 (5 bases). This CDR3 has 12 amino acids. Trimming left V 1 base short and J 3 bases short, with 6 bases between. Germline V CDR1 and CDR2: SQVTM, ANQGSEA. The CDR3 DNA sequence: TGCAGCGTTGAAGGGGACTACTATGGCTACACCTTC. Its translation is CSVEGDYYGYTF.

The chain combines TRBV19 with TRBJ2-5; 13 positions agree with TRBD2. V was pared by 6 bases and J by 8 bases, with 21 bases of the junction left unmatched. Germline-derived CDR1 and CDR2 are LNHDA and SQIVND (reference sequence). The CDR3 spans 19 residues. The CDR3 loop is CASSRQGWGLAGPPPTQYF. CDR3 DNA: TGTGCCAGTAGCCGACAGGGGTGGGGACTAGCGGGACCCCCTCCTACCCAGTACTTC.

The gene calls are TRBV15 and TRBJ1-1; no clear D gene. This CDR3 has 14 amino acids. Germline lookup yields CDR1 LNHNV and CDR2 YYDKDF (reference sequence). V gave up 8 bases and J gave up 7 bases, with 20 bases separating them. DNA of the CDR3: TGTGCCACCTCGGATCGGGAGGAGAGGGATGAAGCTTTCTTT. Translated, it gives CATSDREERDEAFF.

The J gene is TRBJ2-6, the V gene TRBV21-1; the table's TRBD2 call for D was not verified on the DNA. TRBV21-1 is flagged as a pseudogene. The CDR3 loop spans 17 amino acids. In DNA, the CDR3 is TGTGCCAGCAATCTGACTAGCGTTGTCTCTGGGGCCAACGTCCTGACTTTC. Amino acid sequence: CASNLTSVVSGANVLTF.

The rearrangement links TRBV4-2 to TRBJ2-7, with D perhaps given as TRBD1 or TRBD2 (5 bases each). Trimming took 6 bases from V and 12 from J, leaving 6 bases between them. The length of the CDR3 is 8 residues. Germline V gene data show CDR1 as LGHNA and CDR2 as YNFKEQ. The CDR3 region is CASRGRYF. The CDR3 bases are TGTGCCAGCAGGGGACGGTACTTC.

The chain combines TRBV19 with TRBJ1-5, with D uncertain. Trimming stripped 6 bases from V and 3 bases from J, with 12 bases between. Germline loops: CDR1 LNHDA, CDR2 SQIVND (reference sequence). The CDR3 loop spans 14 amino acids. Here the CDR3 reads CASRRTGDNQPQHF. The CDR3 DNA is TGTGCCAGTAGGCGGACGGGCGACAATCAGCCCCAGCATTTT.

The chain employs TRBV11-2 and TRBJ2-7, with TRBD2 identical over 12 bases. CDR1 SGHAT and CDR2 FQNNGV come from the germline V gene. The length of the CDR3 is 15 residues. V lost 2 bases and J lost 2; bases outside the gene matches: 1. This chain's CDR3 is CASSLLAGGTYEQYF. CDR3 sequence (DNA): TGTGCCAGCAGCTTACTAGCGGGAGGGACCTACGAGCAGTACTTC.

The chain carries TRBV4-1 and TRBJ1-1; 8 positions match TRBD1. Unmatched junction bases numbered 6, after V lost 1 base and J lost 5 bases. The CDR3 length is 15 residues. Germline lookup yields CDR1 MGHRA and CDR2 YSYEKL. CDR3 sequence: CASSQVGRGPTEAFF. In nucleotides, the CDR3 is TGCGCCAGCAGCCAAGTAGGCAGGGGGCCGACTGAAGCTTTCTTT.

The chain has TRBV19 and TRBJ1-5; D gene ambiguous. V lost 0 bases and J 0 bases, leaving 15 bases between the germline ends. Germline V gives CDR1 LNHDA, CDR2 SQIVND (reference sequence). The CDR3 contains 18 residues. CDR3 in amino acids: CASSIDQSRTYSNQPQHF. In nucleotides, the CDR3 is TGTGCCAGTAGTATAGATCAGTCCCGAACGTATAGCAATCAGCCCCAGCATTTT.

The chain couples TRBV10-1 to TRBJ2-7; 9 nucleotides align to TRBD2. The CDR3 runs to 15 residues. Trimming took 0 bases from V and 4 from J; bases not matched to a gene: 4. CDR1 WNHNN and CDR2 SYGVQD come from the germline V gene (reference sequence). The CDR3 sequence: CASSESLAGPYEQYF. CDR3 sequence (DNA): TGCGCCAGCAGTGAGTCTCTAGCGGGACCGTACGAGCAGTACTTC.

The J gene is TRBJ1-1, the V gene TRBV27; TRBD1 agrees at 9 bases. Germline CDR1 MNHEY, CDR2 SMNVEV (reference sequence). Trimming removed 5 bases from V and 5 bases from J; junction bases left unmatched: 6. CDR3 length equals 14 residues. CDR3 sequence: CASSPQGAGTEAFF. CDR3 nucleotide sequence: TGTGCCAGCAGTCCACAGGGGGCGGGGACTGAAGCTTTCTTT.

The chain joins TRBV3-1 (or the pseudogene TRBV3-2) to TRBJ1-6; no clear D gene. V lost 0 bases and J lost 9, with 3 bases in between. Per the germline V gene, CDR1 is LGHDT and CDR2 is YNNKEL (reference sequence). This CDR3 region has 12 residues. CDR3 residues: CASSQDVSPLHF. The CDR3 coding sequence is TGTGCCAGCAGCCAAGATGTTTCACCCCTCCACTTT.

The chain carries TRBV2 and TRBJ1-1; a possible D gene is TRBD1 (5 bases). Germline values: CDR1 SNHLY, CDR2 FYNNEI. The CDR3 is 14 amino acids. Trimming took 4 bases from V and 1 from J, leaving 10 bases between them. In DNA form, the CDR3 reads TGTGCCAGCAGTGTTATGGGGACGAACACTGAAGCTTTCTTT. Protein: CASSVMGTNTEAFF.

The gene calls are TRBV5-4 and TRBJ2-1; possibly TRBD1 or TRBD2 for D (5 bases each). CDR1 is SGHNT and CDR2 is YYREEE in the germline V gene (reference sequence). The CDR3 is made up of 15 amino acids. Trimming took off 2 bases at V and 6 bases at J, with 15 bases between the two ends. CDR3 DNA sequence: TGTGCCAGCAGCTTCCAGGGACGTTGGATCAATGAGCAGTTCTTC. This sequence encodes CASSFQGRWINEQFF.

The chain combines TRBV7-2 with TRBJ1-2, with D possibly being TRBD1 (6 bases). V was pared by 4 bases and J by 4 bases, with 13 bases between. The V gene's germline CDR1 is SGHTA and CDR2 FQGNSA. The CDR3 has 14 amino acids. The CDR3 sequence: CASSSRGGGYGYTF. The CDR3 region has the DNA TGTGCCAGCAGCTCCAGAGGGGGTGGCTATGGCTACACCTTC.

This clone has a single count. The chain recombines TRBV6-5 with TRBJ1-1; 7 nucleotides line up with TRBD1. V gave up 6 bases and J gave up 1 base; unmatched junction bases: 8. The CDR3 covers 15 residues. The germline gives CDR1 MNHEY, CDR2 SVGAGI. CDR3 in amino acids: CASRPQGTKNTEAFF. DNA of the CDR3: TGTGCCAGCAGACCACAGGGGACAAAGAACACTGAAGCTTTCTTT.

This clone was recorded once. This chain joins TRBV7-2 and TRBJ2-7; 13 nucleotides line up with TRBD2. Germline values: CDR1 SGHTA, CDR2 FQGNSA. This CDR3 has 14 amino acids. Trimming took 5 bases from V and 3 from J; bases not matched to a gene: 1. The CDR3 loop is CASSRLAGGYEQYF. CDR3 coding DNA: TGTGCCAGCAGCAGACTAGCGGGAGGCTACGAGCAGTACTTC.

The chain recombines TRBV7-3 with TRBJ2-3, with 8 nucleotides matching TRBD2. CDR1 SGHTA and CDR2 FQGTGA come from the germline V gene. V was clipped by 4 bases and J by 1 base; unmatched bases: 1. The CDR3 covers 14 residues. CDR3 nucleotides: TGTGCCAGCAGCTCCGGGAGGGGCACAGATACGCAGTATTTT. The encoded protein is CASSSGRGTDTQYF.

J is TRBJ1-5 and V is TRBV7-2, with no clear D. The CDR3 runs to 14 residues. Germline V lookup: CDR1 SGHTA, CDR2 FQGNSA. The V end lost 2 bases, the J end lost 4 bases, and 9 bases lay between the germline ends. For the CDR3, the DNA is TGTGCCAGCAGCTTAAGGACCCCGAATCAGCCCCAGCATTTT. Amino acid sequence: CASSLRTPNQPQHF. The full variable domain, its missing parts supplied by reference TRBV7-2 and TRBJ1-5, is GAGVSQSPSNKVTEKGKDVELRCDPISGHTALYWYRQSLGQGLEFLIYFQGNSAPDKSGLPSDRFSAERTGGSVSTLTIQRTQQEDSAVYLCASSLRTPNQPQHFGDGTRLSIL.

The chain's CDR3 is CASSNAVGDREIETQYF. DNA for the CDR3: TGTGCCAGCAGCAATGCGGTGGGGGACAGGGAGATTGAGACCCAGTACTTC. The chain employs TRBV21-1 and TRBJ2-5; the table gives TRBD1 as D, unverified against the DNA. TRBV21-1 is termed a pseudogene. The CDR3 has 17 amino acids.

The chain has TRBV28 and TRBJ1-4; no clear D gene. V lost 0 bases and J lost 4, with 6 bases in between. Germline V lookup: CDR1 MDHEN, CDR2 SYDVKM. CDR3 length: 14 amino acids. CDR3 in DNA: TGTGCCAGCAGTTTATGGCCCAATAATGAAAAACTGTTTTTT. Its translation: CASSLWPNNEKLFF.